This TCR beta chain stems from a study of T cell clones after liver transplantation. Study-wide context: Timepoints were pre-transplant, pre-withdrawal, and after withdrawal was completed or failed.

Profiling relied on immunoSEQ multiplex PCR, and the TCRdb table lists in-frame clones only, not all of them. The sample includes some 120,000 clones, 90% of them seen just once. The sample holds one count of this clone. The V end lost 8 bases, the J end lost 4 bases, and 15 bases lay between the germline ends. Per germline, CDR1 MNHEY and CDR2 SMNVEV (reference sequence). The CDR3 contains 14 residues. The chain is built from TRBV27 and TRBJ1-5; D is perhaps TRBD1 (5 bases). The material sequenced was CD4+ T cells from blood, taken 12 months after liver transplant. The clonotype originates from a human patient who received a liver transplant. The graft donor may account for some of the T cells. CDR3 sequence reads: CASRRAGRNQPQHF. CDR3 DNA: TGTGCCAGCCGTCGGGCGGGACGTAATCAGCCCCAGCATTTT.